At least ten counts were recorded for the clone carrying this T cell receptor beta chain. These data originate in a study of regulatory T cells in long-lasting Graves disease. The sample's time point: newly diagnosed GD, antithyroid drugs for less than 3 months. Scientists built the TCR library using RNA that was extracted from PBMCs. Germline-derived CDR1 and CDR2 are MNHNS and SASEGT. This CDR3 comprises 15 residues. V lost 1 base to trimming and J lost 1 base, with 10 bases between them. Relying on iRepertoire HTBI primers and Arm-PCR of CDR3 regions, the team built TCR beta libraries. Each CDR3 protein gets one entry after TCRdb re-called the multiplex PCR reads with MiXCR. The sample includes 360,000 or so distinct CDR3 sequences, approximately 10% of them seen just once. The same data also contributed to another study, on T cells in Graves' hyperthyroidism and ophthalmopathy. That paper notes: Patients between 18 and 65 years old had hyperthyroidism, newly diagnosed and lasting under 2 months. The TCR CDR3 was amplified in a first-round RT-PCR using the HTBI primer set. Most expanded thyroid clonotypes above 0.001 also appeared in blood. Ophthalmopathy stood apart from stable hyperthyroidism in a 13 V-J model.

The rearrangement links TRBV6-1 to TRBJ2-5; TRBD2 might be the D (5 bases). Sample: peripheral blood mononuclear cells (PBMCs), taken at new diagnosis, from a patient treated with antithyroid drugs. The sequence came from a woman aged 18-29 years with Graves disease. CDR3 sequence reads: CASSEGFGIQETQYF. As DNA, the CDR3 is TGTGCCAGCAGTGAAGGATTCGGGATCCAAGAGACCCAGTACTTC.